Ten or more counts support the clone carrying this T cell receptor (beta chain). J gave up 5 bases and V 8 bases, and 3 bases lay outside the gene matches. Germline V gene data show CDR1 as MDHEN and CDR2 as SYDVKM. The CDR3 loop spans 11 amino acids. This record belongs to a study of blood T cell repertoires in COVID-19. The overall study: COVID-19 samples, acute and convalescent, were from the United States, Italy and Spain. The analysed material was cDNA or gDNA that came from T cells, B-cell-depleted T cells, or PBMCs.

In the original workflow: Amplification from reference gene primers served as the basis for estimated nucleated cell counts. The method was immunoSEQ multiplex PCR; TCRdb's version includes in-frame clones alone and lacks a portion of them. V and J calls and clone size are copied from that table; D and trimming were computed from the DNA. The table lists approximately 350,000 clones, more than 80% of them singletons. The chain uses TRBV28 and TRBJ2-7; TRBD2 matches 7 bases. The sequenced sample consisted of peripheral blood. The TCR originated in a man aged 40-55 years with acute or convalescent COVID-19. The CDR3 here is CASRLANEQYF. CDR3 nucleotides: TGTGCCAGCCGACTAGCCAACGAGCAGTACTTC.